What follows are 20 T cell receptor beta chains derived from one specimen sequenced in a study of a mutant IDH1 vaccine in newly diagnosed glioma. Time point here: baseline, week 1 (first vaccination visit). Indicated treatment: pre-vaccination baseline after standard-of-care therapy. TCRdb's copy holds only in-frame clones and misses some; the assay was immunoSEQ multiplex PCR. The table lists some 23,000 clones, 93% of them singletons, with about 1.2% in the top ten. The specimen was PBMCs, collected from a glioma patient treated with radiotherapy, temozolomide or both. The receptor source for this set is a man aged 35 to 55 with glioma.

The rearrangement uses TRBV28 and TRBJ1-3; 8 bases are shared with TRBD1. Per germline, CDR1 MDHEN and CDR2 SYDVKM. CDR3 length equals 12 residues. V lost 2 bases, J lost 15 bases, and 6 bases stayed unmatched. The CDR3: CASSLAGQGQYF. Here the CDR3 DNA reads TGTGCCAGCAGTTTAGCAGGACAGGGTCAATATTTT.

The rearrangement uses TRBV19 and TRBJ2-2; D uncertain. Trimming took off 1 base at V and 5 bases at J, with 11 bases between the two ends. The germline gives CDR1 LNHDA, CDR2 SQIVND (reference sequence). CDR3 length: 15 amino acids. CDR3 in DNA: TGTGCCAGTAGTATAGTTAGGTCGAGGACCGGGGAGCTGTTTTTT. Amino acids: CASSIVRSRTGELFF.

This chain links TRBV10-1 with TRBJ2-5; weak D call: TRBD1 (5 bases). CDR3 length: 15 residues. Germline CDR1 and CDR2: WNHNN and SYGVQD (reference sequence). Trimming left V 2 bases short and J 3 bases short, with 13 bases between. Here the CDR3 DNA reads TGCGCCAGCAGTGAGGTTAGACAGTACGAAGAGACCCAGTACTTC. It encodes CASSEVRQYEETQYF.

The J gene is TRBJ2-1, the V gene TRBV7-3; 11 nucleotides match TRBD2. The CDR3 covers 14 residues. The germline gives CDR1 SGHTA, CDR2 FQGTGA. J gave up 6 bases and V 6 bases, and 4 bases lay outside the gene matches. The CDR3, as DNA: TGTGCCAGCAGGGCCGGGACTAGCGGCAATGAGCAGTTCTTC. It codes for CASRAGTSGNEQFF.

V is TRBV7-9 and J is TRBJ1-3, with D unresolved. The CDR3 spans 14 residues. Germline CDR1 reads SEHNR; CDR2 reads FQNEAQ (reference sequence). Trimming cost V 5 bases and J 4 bases, with 12 bases left between them. CDR3 bases: TGTGCCAGCAGCCGTGCCGTAGGAGGAAACACCATATATTTT. It translates to CASSRAVGGNTIYF.

The chain combines TRBV11-1 with TRBJ2-3; tentatively, D is TRBD2 (6 bases). CDR1 and CDR2 from the germline V gene are SGHAT and FQDESV (reference sequence). V lost 7 bases and J lost 9, with 23 bases in between. The CDR3 contains 15 residues. CDR3 residues: CASTRVSGPAGTQYF. CDR3 bases: TGTGCCAGCACCCGAGTTTCTGGACCGGCGGGGACGCAGTATTTT.

The chain recombines TRBV7-3 with TRBJ2-1; D is possibly TRBD2 (5 bases). With 0 bases removed from V and 5 bases from J, the gap between germline ends came to 17 bases. Germline lookup yields CDR1 SGHTA and CDR2 FQGTGA. CDR3 size: 17 residues. This chain's CDR3 is CASSLTKRGGRDNEQFF. As DNA, the CDR3 is TGTGCCAGCAGCTTAACAAAACGGGGTGGAAGGGACAATGAGCAGTTCTTC.

This clone was seen once. The V gene is TRBV18, the J gene TRBJ1-2, with D unresolved. Trimming stripped 3 bases from V and 2 bases from J, with 22 bases between. Germline lookup yields CDR1 KGHSH and CDR2 LQKENI. This CDR3 is built from 18 residues. The CDR3 DNA is TGTGCCAGCTCACCTTTAGGCGTACAGACTTCCTTGAACTATGGCTACACCTTC. Translated: CASSPLGVQTSLNYGYTF.

This chain uses TRBV12-5 with TRBJ2-3, with D possibly being TRBD1 (6 bases). With 3 bases removed from V and 5 bases from J, the gap between germline ends came to 21 bases. The CDR3 extends over 17 amino acids. In germline, CDR1 is LGHNT, CDR2 FRNRAP. Here the CDR3 DNA reads TGTGCTAGTGGTTTCGTGATCGACAGGCGCCGGGAAGATACGCAGTATTTT. Translating gives CASGFVIDRRREDTQYF. The variable domain in full, with the rest retrieved from reference TRBV12-5 and TRBJ2-3, is DARVTQTPRHKVTEMGQEVTMRCQPILGHNTVFWYRQTMMQGLELLAYFRNRAPLDDSGMPKDRFSAEMPDATLATLKIQPSEPRDSAVYFCASGFVIDRRREDTQYFGPGTRLTVL.

The J gene is TRBJ2-7, the V gene TRBV19, with 11 bases that match TRBD1. CDR1 is LNHDA and CDR2 is SQIVND in the germline V gene (reference sequence). This CDR3 is 17 amino acids long. The ends lost 3 bases at V and 0 bases at J; junction bases unmatched: 7. DNA of the CDR3: TGTGCCAGTAGTATCCGGACAGGGGGCTTCGACTCCTACGAGCAGTACTTC. Amino acid sequence: CASSIRTGGFDSYEQYF.

The genes are TRBV5-1 and TRBJ1-4, with a tentative D call TRBD1 (6 bases). This CDR3 contains 15 residues. V was trimmed by 4 bases and J by 11 bases, leaving 21 bases between them. The germline CDR1 and CDR2 sequences are SGHRS and YFSETQ. The CDR3 spells CASSESGTRQYKLFF. The CDR3 nucleotides read TGCGCCAGCAGCGAAAGCGGGACACGACAATATAAACTGTTTTTT.

This clone was seen a few times. V and J are TRBV5-6 and TRBJ1-4, with D possibly being TRBD1 (6 bases). This CDR3 spans 14 amino acids. V lost 4 bases and J 6 bases, leaving 13 bases between the germline ends. CDR1 is SGHDT, CDR2 YYEEEE, per germline. CDR3 sequence: CASSPLGGDEKLFF. CDR3 coding DNA: TGTGCCAGCAGCCCCCTGGGGGGCGATGAAAAACTGTTTTTT.

This chain links TRBV5-4 with TRBJ1-2; no clear D gene. Germline CDR1 SGHNT, CDR2 YYREEE (reference sequence). V was trimmed by 0 bases and J by 8 bases, leaving 17 bases between them. The CDR3 totals 15 residues. CDR3 sequence reads: CASSLGGFKSGGYTF. The CDR3 region has the DNA TGTGCCAGCAGCTTGGGAGGGTTCAAGTCAGGCGGCTACACCTTC.

This rearrangement joins TRBV7-2 to TRBJ2-5; 13 bases map to TRBD2. The ends lost 5 bases at V and 7 bases at J; junction bases unmatched: 4. Per the germline V gene, CDR1 is SGHTA and CDR2 is FQGNSA. The CDR3 runs 14 residues. The CDR3 DNA sequence: TGTGCCAGCAGCGGAAGACTAGCGGGGGGGACCCAGTACTTC. Translated: CASSGRLAGGTQYF.

The chain carries TRBV11-3 and TRBJ2-7; D gene unclear. The germline gives CDR1 SGHNT, CDR2 YENEEA. V lost 0 bases and J 2 bases, leaving 8 bases between the germline ends. The CDR3 is made up of 14 amino acids. This CDR3 reads CASSLDGVTYEQYF. CDR3 bases: TGTGCCAGCAGCTTAGATGGGGTCACCTACGAGCAGTACTTC.

The chain has TRBV18 and TRBJ1-4, with D possibly TRBD1 on 6 matching bases. The CDR3 spans 14 residues. The germline CDR1 and CDR2 sequences are KGHSH and LQKENI. V gave up 4 bases and J gave up 4 bases, with 10 bases separating them. The CDR3 here is CASSLGGINEKLFF. In DNA, the CDR3 is TGTGCCAGCTCACTAGGGGGAATTAATGAAAAACTGTTTTTT. Full variable domain (remainder filled in from reference TRBV18 and TRBJ1-4): NAGVMQNPRHLVRRRGQEARLRCSPMKGHSHVYWYRQLPEEGLKFMVYLQKENIIDESGMPKERFSAEFPKEGPSILRIQQVVRGDSAAYFCASSLGGINEKLFFGSGTQLSVL.

This clone has only one observation. The chain carries TRBV19 and TRBJ2-3; unclear D gene. Trimming took off 3 bases at V and 2 bases at J, with 6 bases between the two ends. Per germline, CDR1 LNHDA and CDR2 SQIVND (reference sequence). The CDR3 extends over 13 amino acids. The CDR3 nucleotides read TGTGCCAGTAGTATTACAGTCACAGATACGCAGTATTTT. Its translation is CASSITVTDTQYF.

The chain recombines TRBV11-1 with TRBJ2-3, with D unclear. The CDR3 consists of 13 residues. Germline V gives CDR1 SGHAT, CDR2 FQDESV (reference sequence). The V end lost 5 bases, the J end lost 9 bases, and 15 bases lay between the germline ends. This CDR3 reads CASSPTFGGTQYF. CDR3 DNA: TGTGCCAGCAGCCCTACTTTCGGCGGAACGCAGTATTTT.

This chain links TRBV25-1 with TRBJ2-2; 10 bases agree with TRBD1. Germline V lookup: CDR1 MGHDK, CDR2 SYGVNS. After removal of 4 bases from V and 3 bases from J, the junction contained 2 bases not matched to a gene. CDR3 length: 15 residues. Written as DNA, the CDR3 is TGTGCCAGCAGTGCGGGACAGGGGTACACCGGGGAGCTGTTTTTT. Protein: CASSAGQGYTGELFF. Complete variable domain (other parts from reference TRBV25-1 and TRBJ2-2): EADIYQTPRYLVIGTGKKITLECSQTMGHDKMYWYQQDPGMELHLIHYSYGVNSTEKGDLSSESTVSRIRTEHFPLTLESARPSHTSQYLCASSAGQGYTGELFFGEGSRLTVL.

As for this clone: This same CDR3 is encoded by further DNA sequences in the sample. The chain links TRBV30 to TRBJ1-3; 7 bases fit TRBD1. Trimming removed 2 bases from V and 1 base from J; junction bases left unmatched: 5. Germline lookup yields CDR1 GTSNPN and CDR2 SVGIG (reference sequence). The CDR3 contains 15 residues. CDR3 sequence (DNA): TGTGCCTGGAGTCGGGACAGCGGATCTGGAAACACCATATATTTT. Its protein product is CAWSRDSGSGNTIYF.